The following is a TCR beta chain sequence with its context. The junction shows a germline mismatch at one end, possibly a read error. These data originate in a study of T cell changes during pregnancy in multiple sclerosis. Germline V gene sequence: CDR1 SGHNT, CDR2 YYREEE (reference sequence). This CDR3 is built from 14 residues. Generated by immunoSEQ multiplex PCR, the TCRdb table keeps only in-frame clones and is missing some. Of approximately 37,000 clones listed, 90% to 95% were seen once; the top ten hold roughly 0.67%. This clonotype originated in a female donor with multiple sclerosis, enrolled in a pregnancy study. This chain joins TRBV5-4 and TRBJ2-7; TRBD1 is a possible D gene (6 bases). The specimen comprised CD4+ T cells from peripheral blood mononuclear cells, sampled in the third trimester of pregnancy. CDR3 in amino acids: CASSSRDKSSEQYF. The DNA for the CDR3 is TGTGCCAGCAGCTCCCGGGACAAATCCTCCGAGCAGTACTTC.